Presented here are 10 T cell receptor beta chains from one specimen sequenced in a study of blood T cell repertoires in COVID-19. Libraries were prepared by immunoSEQ multiplex PCR; TCRdb keeps only in-frame clonotypes and omits some of them. The sample shows 340,000 or so clones, about 86% of them seen only once. The sample was PBMCs or T cells enriched from blood (not recorded which). Receptors originate from a woman aged 40-49 years with acute COVID-19.

This chain uses TRBV7-2 with TRBJ1-2, with 11 bases fitting TRBD1. From germline, CDR1 is SGHTA and CDR2 FQGNSA. Trimming cost V 4 bases and J 3 bases; bases outside gene matches: 4. The CDR3 length is 15 residues. The CDR3 sequence: CASSSRTGGDYGYTF. The CDR3 DNA follows: TGTGCCAGCAGCTCGCGGACAGGGGGCGACTATGGCTACACCTTC.

The gene calls are TRBV19 and TRBJ1-4; 7 nucleotides align to TRBD1. The CDR3 consists of 14 residues. CDR1 is LNHDA, CDR2 SQIVND, per germline (reference sequence). The ends lost 7 bases at V and 7 bases at J; junction bases unmatched: 9. This chain's CDR3 is CASTATGYTEKLFF. Here the CDR3 DNA reads TGTGCCAGTACCGCGACAGGGTACACTGAAAAACTGTTTTTT.

The chain is built from TRBV19 and TRBJ1-2; TRBD1 aligns across 8 bases. The J segment lost 3 bases and the V segment lost 4 bases, leaving 10 bases of the junction unmatched. There are 16 residues in the CDR3. Germline-derived CDR1 and CDR2 are LNHDA and SQIVND (reference sequence). Written as DNA, the CDR3 is TGTGCCAGTAGTACCCACCAGGACAGGGAGTACTATGGCTACACCTTC. Its translation is CASSTHQDREYYGYTF.

The chain links TRBV7-8 to TRBJ2-2, with D perhaps matching TRBD1 (6 bases). Trimming stripped 5 bases from V and 3 bases from J, with 22 bases between. CDR3 length: 18 residues. Germline V gives CDR1 SGHVS, CDR2 FQNEAQ. The CDR3 loop reads CASSDATGRVPDTGELFF. In DNA form, the CDR3 reads TGTGCCAGCAGCGACGCGACAGGCAGGGTACCCGACACCGGGGAGCTGTTTTTT.

This chain links TRBV12-3 or TRBV12-4 with TRBJ2-7; D may be TRBD1 (5 bases). There are 13 residues in the CDR3. The V and J ends lost 3 bases and 5 bases respectively, with 11 bases between them. CDR3 bases: TGTGCCAGCAGTTTGGGCAGGGCGAACGAGCAGTACTTC. Translating gives CASSLGRANEQYF.

CDR3 nucleotide sequence: TGTGCCAGCAGTGCATTACAGGGTTCGTTCTACGAGCAGTACTTC. Protein: CASSALQGSFYEQYF. The chain carries TRBV27 and TRBJ2-7, with D perhaps matching TRBD1 (6 bases). The CDR3 length is 15 residues. Germline V lookup: CDR1 MNHEY, CDR2 SMNVEV (reference sequence). V dropped 5 bases and J dropped 3 bases, with 17 bases sitting between them.

The CDR3 here is CASIRTESEKLFF. As DNA, the CDR3 is TGTGCCAGCATTCGAACAGAAAGTGAAAAACTGTTTTTT. The V gene is TRBV2, the J gene TRBJ1-4; D not resolved. The CDR3 consists of 13 residues. The germline V and J ends were trimmed by 7 bases and 7 bases, with 13 bases remaining between them. Germline CDR1 SNHLY, CDR2 FYNNEI.

The chain's CDR3 is CASSVERGRGGPDTQYF. The CDR3 nucleotides are TGTGCCAGCAGCGTAGAAAGAGGGCGGGGGGGCCCAGATACGCAGTATTTT. The chain combines TRBV9 with TRBJ2-3, with 9 positions matching TRBD2. The length of the CDR3 is 17 residues. Germline values: CDR1 SGDLS, CDR2 YYNGEE. The trim removed 0 bases at V and 4 bases at J, leaving 9 bases unmatched.

The chain combines TRBV6-1 with TRBJ1-2; 9 bases map to TRBD1. Germline V gene sequence: CDR1 MNHNS, CDR2 SASEGT. The CDR3 extends over 13 amino acids. After removal of 6 bases from V and 3 bases from J, the junction contained 2 bases not matched to a gene. This chain's CDR3 is CASSRQGDYGYTF. DNA for the CDR3: TGTGCCAGCAGCCGACAGGGGGACTATGGCTACACCTTC.

The chain uses TRBV28 and TRBJ1-1; D is uncertain. CDR1 is MDHEN, CDR2 SYDVKM, per germline. The CDR3 has 13 amino acids. Trimming cost V 6 bases and J 1 base, with 9 bases left between them. The chain's CDR3 is CASRHPGNTEAFF. The CDR3 bases are TGTGCCAGCAGACATCCGGGGAACACTGAAGCTTTCTTT.